These 15 T cell receptor beta chains were sequenced from one sample in a study of blood T cell repertoires in COVID-19. TCRdb keeps only in-frame clones here, not all; method: immunoSEQ multiplex PCR. The sample yields approximately 380,000 clones, roughly 92% seen once. The sequencing sample was made of PBMCs or T cells enriched from blood (not recorded which). Every receptor here comes from a woman aged 40 to 50 who had been exposed to COVID-19.

The chain employs TRBV6-5 and TRBJ1-2; D gene ambiguous. Trimming stripped 6 bases from V and 5 bases from J, with 7 bases between. The germline V gene encodes CDR1 MNHEY and CDR2 SVGAGI. The CDR3 contains 11 residues. For the CDR3, the DNA is TGTGCCAGCAGAGGGAGATATGGCTACACCTTC. The encoded protein is CASRGRYGYTF.

The rearrangement joins TRBV6-1 to TRBJ2-7, with a possible D match to TRBD1 (6 bases). Germline CDR1 is MNHNS and CDR2 is SASEGT. V was cut by 4 bases and J by 0 bases, with 16 bases left in between. The CDR3 runs 16 residues. The DNA for the CDR3 is TGTGCCAGCAGTGCCCCCACAACAGGGCCCTCCTACGAGCAGTACTTC. Translated, it gives CASSAPTTGPSYEQYF.

The chain carries TRBV5-5 and TRBJ1-5, with D perhaps matching TRBD1 (6 bases). The CDR3 runs to 17 residues. CDR1 and CDR2 from the germline V gene are SGHKS and YYEKEE (reference sequence). Deletions cut 2 bases from V and 5 bases from J, with 20 bases between. For the CDR3, the DNA is TGTGCCAGCAGCTTTAATTTCAAGGACAGCCGAGATCAGCCCCAGCATTTT. Translated: CASSFNFKDSRDQPQHF.

In regard to this clone: The same CDR3 is also encoded by other DNA sequences in this sample. The rearrangement uses TRBV3-1 (or the pseudogene TRBV3-2) and TRBJ2-7; no firm D call. The ends were cut back, 3 bases at V and 6 bases at J, with 6 bases in the middle. Germline V lookup: CDR1 LGHDT, CDR2 YNNKEL (reference sequence). CDR3 length equals 11 residues. The CDR3 nucleotides read TGTGCCAGCAGCCAGAGAGGCGAGCAGTACTTC. Translation: CASSQRGEQYF.

The chain uses TRBV7-8 and TRBJ1-1; D may be TRBD1 (5 bases). Looked up from germline, CDR1 is SGHVS and CDR2 is FQNEAQ. Trimming removed 1 base at V and 0 bases at J, with 18 bases between. The CDR3 sequence is 18 residues long. CDR3 in DNA: TGTGCCAGCAGCTTAGTACTGGGCAGGGCATTTATGAACACTGAAGCTTTCTTT. It codes for CASSLVLGRAFMNTEAFF.

The V gene is TRBV5-1, the J gene TRBJ1-1; 7 bases map to TRBD1. This CDR3 is 15 amino acids long. CDR1 and CDR2 (germline): SGHRS, YFSETQ. The junction had 7 bases not matched to a gene; V was cut back by 3 bases and J by 2 bases. The CDR3 sequence: CASSYSQGLNTEAFF. For the CDR3, the DNA is TGCGCCAGCAGCTACTCACAGGGGTTAAACACTGAAGCTTTCTTT.

This chain connects TRBV29-1 to TRBJ2-5, with 9 bases fitting TRBD2. This CDR3 is 13 amino acids long. Trimming took 3 bases from V and 9 from J; bases not matched to a gene: 8. Germline assignment: CDR1 SQVTM and CDR2 ANQGSEA. The CDR3 coding sequence is TGCAGCGTTGATTCGCTAGCGGGATTGGCCCAGTACTTC. This translates into CSVDSLAGLAQYF. Using reference TRBV29-1 and TRBJ2-5 for the parts outside the CDR3, the full variable domain is SAVISQKPSRDICQRGTSLTIQCQVDSQVTMMFWYRQQPGQSLTLIATANQGSEATYESGFVIDKFPISRPNLTFSTLTVSNMSPEDSSIYLCSVDSLAGLAQYFGPGTRLLVL.

The CDR3 nucleotides are TGTGCCAGCAGCGGCAACTCACTAGCGGGTAGCACAGATACGCAGTATTTT. This gives the protein CASSGNSLAGSTDTQYF. This chain connects TRBV7-3 to TRBJ2-3, with 9 nucleotides matching TRBD2. The trim removed 5 bases at V and 0 bases at J, leaving 9 bases unmatched. Germline values: CDR1 SGHTA, CDR2 FQGTGA. The CDR3 is 17 residues long.

The J gene is TRBJ1-2, the V gene TRBV6-4; TRBD1 is a possible D gene (6 bases). V dropped 2 bases and J dropped 8 bases, with 15 bases sitting between them. This CDR3 has 14 amino acids. Germline CDR1 MRHNA, CDR2 SNTAGT. CDR3 loop: CASSDRAGQGGYTF. CDR3 in DNA: TGTGCCAGCAGTGACCGGGCAGGGCAGGGGGGCTACACCTTC.

The V gene is TRBV5-4, the J gene TRBJ2-7; TRBD1 matches 7 bases. V dropped 4 bases and J dropped 5; count of bases not matched to a gene: 12. The CDR3 sequence is 15 residues long. Germline V gene data show CDR1 as SGHNT and CDR2 as YYREEE (reference sequence). CDR3 amino acids: CASSTRRQGSNEQYF. As DNA, the CDR3 is TGTGCCAGCAGCACTCGGAGACAGGGTTCCAACGAGCAGTACTTC.

The chain joins TRBV7-2 to TRBJ2-5, with D possibly being TRBD2 (5 bases). Germline-derived CDR1 and CDR2 are SGHTA and FQGNSA. Trimming stripped 4 bases from V and 4 bases from J, with 19 bases between. This CDR3 is 16 amino acids long. CDR3 DNA sequence: TGTGCCAGCAGCTCGAGGGTTTCGGGATGGGGAGAGACCCAGTACTTC. Amino acids: CASSSRVSGWGETQYF.

The chain joins TRBV19 to TRBJ2-5; D is perhaps TRBD2 (6 bases). The CDR3 totals 13 residues. The V gene's germline CDR1 is LNHDA and CDR2 SQIVND (reference sequence). The ends were cut back, 3 bases at V and 5 bases at J, with 10 bases in the middle. The CDR3 reads CASSIRGRETQYF. The CDR3 DNA sequence: TGTGCCAGTAGTATTAGAGGGAGGGAGACCCAGTACTTC.

This clone has only one observation. The CDR3 bases are TGTGCCATCAGTGAACACCACACTGAAGCTTTCTTT. Translation: CAISEHHTEAFF. The chain is built from TRBV10-3 and TRBJ1-1; D gene ambiguous. Germline CDR1 is ENHRY and CDR2 is SYGVKD. Trimming shortened V by 3 bases and J by 3 bases, and 5 bases separated the two germline ends. The CDR3 spans 12 residues.

The rearrangement links TRBV30 to TRBJ1-2; possible D gene TRBD1, 6 bases. Germline V gene lookup returns CDR1 GTSNPN and CDR2 SVGIG (reference sequence). This CDR3 is 11 amino acids long. V was pared by 2 bases and J by 7 bases, with 8 bases between. In DNA, the CDR3 is TGTGCCTGGAGTCTGGGGGCTGGCTACACCTTC. It encodes CAWSLGAGYTF.

The rearrangement joins TRBV30 to TRBJ1-1, with no clear D. V gave up 8 bases and J gave up 1 base, with 8 bases separating them. The CDR3 is 11 residues long. Germline V gives CDR1 GTSNPN, CDR2 SVGIG (reference sequence). CDR3 residues: CAGKQNTEAFF. In DNA, the CDR3 is TGTGCCGGGAAACAGAACACTGAAGCTTTCTTT.